Listed below are T cell receptor beta chains from one sample, sequenced in a study of human T cells and chemical hapten exposure. TCRdb re-analysed the RACE reads in MiXCR, keeping a single row per CDR3 protein. The table shows nearly 110,000 distinct CDR3 sequences, with 9.5% to 15% occurring only once. The sequencing used whole blood, collected in connection with sensitization to the hapten diphenylcyclopropenone (DPC). Source of these receptors: a woman in her fifties or sixties with alopecia areata. Some clones in this sample may be carry-over from other donors' samples. The CDR3 runs from the conserved cysteine through the conserved F or W. Each record gives: CDR3 protein, CDR3 DNA, V gene, D gene, J gene, clone size. A D gene is named only where the DNA matches it firmly. The size of a clone is reported for some rows only, either as once, few or many, or as a class for expanded clones.

cdr3_aa: CASRTSGGALYF
cdr3_nt: TGTGCCAGCAGGACTAGCGGGGGGGCCTTATATTTT
v_call: TRBV6-2/TRBV6-3
d_call: TRBD2
j_call: TRBJ2-3
clone_size: .

cdr3_aa: CSVGPPRDEQFF
cdr3_nt: TGCAGCGTAGGCCCCCCAAGGGACGAGCAGTTCTTC
v_call: TRBV29-1
d_call: .
j_call: TRBJ2-1
clone_size: .

cdr3_aa: CATSDFGGPTDTQYF
cdr3_nt: TGTGCCACCAGTGATTTCGGAGGGCCCACAGATACGCAGTATTTT
v_call: TRBV24-1
d_call: .
j_call: TRBJ2-3
clone_size: many

cdr3_aa: CASSLNQGATEAFF
cdr3_nt: TGTGCCAGCAGCTTGAATCAGGGTGCCACTGAAGCTTTCTTT
v_call: TRBV7-9
d_call: .
j_call: TRBJ1-1
clone_size: few

cdr3_aa: CATETGQNFYSNQPQHF
cdr3_nt: TGTGCCACAGAGACGGGACAGAATTTTTATAGCAATCAGCCCCAGCATTTT
v_call: TRBV28
d_call: TRBD1
j_call: TRBJ1-5
clone_size: many

cdr3_aa: CATYPGQNTGELFF
cdr3_nt: TGTGCCACCTACCCCGGACAGAATACCGGGGAGCTGTTTTTT
v_call: TRBV28
d_call: .
j_call: TRBJ2-2
clone_size: .

cdr3_aa: CASSLGGYEQYF
cdr3_nt: TGTGCCAGCTCCCTTGGGGGTTACGAGCAGTACTTC
v_call: TRBV28
d_call: .
j_call: TRBJ2-7
clone_size: many

cdr3_aa: CASSQGGAGPRRGQPQHF
cdr3_nt: TGTGCCAGCAGCCAGGGCGGTGCGGGTCCTCGTCGGGGTCAGCCCCAGCATTTT
v_call: TRBV3-1
d_call: .
j_call: TRBJ1-5
clone_size: few

cdr3_aa: CASSRDSGVGSNQPQHF
cdr3_nt: TGTGCCAGCAGTCGCGACAGCGGGGTTGGAAGCAATCAGCCCCAGCATTTT
v_call: TRBV12-3/TRBV12-4
d_call: .
j_call: TRBJ1-5
clone_size: .

cdr3_aa: CAVMGAGTGNTEAFF
cdr3_nt: TGTGCCGTGATGGGAGCCGGGACAGGGAACACTGAAGCTTTCTTT
v_call: TRBV6-5
d_call: TRBD1
j_call: TRBJ1-1
clone_size: few

cdr3_aa: CASSGTGGAWTEAFF
cdr3_nt: TGTGCCAGCAGCGGGACAGGGGGCGCGTGGACTGAAGCTTTCTTT
v_call: TRBV6-2/TRBV6-3
d_call: TRBD1
j_call: TRBJ1-1
clone_size: many

cdr3_aa: CASSYFGTGSMGGYTF
cdr3_nt: TGTGCCAGCAGTTACTTTGGGACAGGGAGTATGGGAGGCTACACCTTC
v_call: TRBV6-5
d_call: TRBD1
j_call: TRBJ1-2
clone_size: many

cdr3_aa: CSVDLGTGKEEAFF
cdr3_nt: TGCAGCGTTGATCTTGGGACAGGGAAGGAGGAAGCTTTCTTT
v_call: TRBV29-1
d_call: TRBD1
j_call: TRBJ1-1
clone_size: few

cdr3_aa: CASRPDASYEQYF
cdr3_nt: TGTGCCAGCAGGCCCGACGCATCCTACGAGCAGTACTTC
v_call: TRBV5-4
d_call: .
j_call: TRBJ2-7
clone_size: few

cdr3_aa: CASNYERAEAFF
cdr3_nt: TGTGCCAGCAATTATGAACGGGCTGAAGCTTTCTTT
v_call: TRBV2
d_call: .
j_call: TRBJ1-1
clone_size: few

cdr3_aa: CASSPGTPTDTQYF
cdr3_nt: TGTGCCAGCAGCCCAGGGACTCCCACAGATACGCAGTATTTT
v_call: TRBV11-2
d_call: .
j_call: TRBJ2-3
clone_size: .

cdr3_aa: CSARAESALNQPQHF
cdr3_nt: TGCAGTGCTAGAGCAGAGTCAGCACTCAATCAGCCCCAGCATTTT
v_call: TRBV20-1
d_call: .
j_call: TRBJ1-5
clone_size: few

cdr3_aa: CASRRGQRGANVLTF
cdr3_nt: TGTGCCAGCAGACGGGGACAGAGGGGAGCCAACGTCCTGACTTTC
v_call: TRBV6-5
d_call: TRBD1
j_call: TRBJ2-6
clone_size: .

cdr3_aa: CASSSPSRSGELFF
cdr3_nt: TGTGCCAGCAGTTCCCCCTCTAGATCCGGGGAGCTGTTTTTT
v_call: TRBV28
d_call: .
j_call: TRBJ2-2
clone_size: few

cdr3_aa: CASRIAGADTQYF
cdr3_nt: TGCGCCAGCAGGATAGCGGGAGCAGATACGCAGTATTTT
v_call: TRBV10-2
d_call: TRBD2
j_call: TRBJ2-3
clone_size: few

cdr3_aa: CASSHLTQETQYF
cdr3_nt: TGCGCCAGCAGCCACCTAACACAAGAGACCCAGTACTTC
v_call: TRBV4-3
d_call: .
j_call: TRBJ2-5
clone_size: few

cdr3_aa: CASSIDTGTDGYTF
cdr3_nt: TGTGCCAGTAGTATAGATACAGGAACAGATGGCTACACCTTC
v_call: TRBV19
d_call: .
j_call: TRBJ1-2
clone_size: few

cdr3_aa: CASSRGSALGLYGYTF
cdr3_nt: TGTGCCAGCAGTCGGGGATCCGCCCTAGGATTATATGGCTACACCTTC
v_call: TRBV5-6
d_call: .
j_call: TRBJ1-2
clone_size: .

cdr3_aa: CASTDQTSQMRADTQYF
cdr3_nt: TGTGCCAGCACCGACCAAACGTCCCAAATGCGGGCAGATACGCAGTATTTT
v_call: TRBV7-8
d_call: .
j_call: TRBJ2-3
clone_size: many

cdr3_aa: CASSYEMVAGNTIYF
cdr3_nt: TGTGCCAGCAGCTACGAGATGGTGGCTGGAAACACCATATATTTT
v_call: TRBV7-9
d_call: .
j_call: TRBJ1-3
clone_size: few

cdr3_aa: CASSFQRGAYNEQFF
cdr3_nt: TGTGCCAGCAGTTTCCAGCGGGGGGCTTACAATGAGCAGTTCTTC
v_call: TRBV6-2/TRBV6-3
d_call: TRBD2
j_call: TRBJ2-1
clone_size: few

cdr3_aa: CASSLDRGSRPYGYTF
cdr3_nt: TGTGCCAGCAGTTTAGATAGGGGGTCCCGCCCCTATGGTTACACCTTC
v_call: TRBV6-6
d_call: .
j_call: TRBJ1-2
clone_size: .

cdr3_aa: CASSATGFSYNEQFF
cdr3_nt: TGTGCCAGCAGCGCGACAGGCTTCTCCTACAATGAGCAGTTCTTC
v_call: TRBV11-2
d_call: .
j_call: TRBJ2-1
clone_size: few

cdr3_aa: CASSYEGAGVTQYF
cdr3_nt: TGTGCCAGCAGTTACGAGGGGGCGGGGGTTACGCAGTATTTT
v_call: TRBV6-5
d_call: .
j_call: TRBJ2-3
clone_size: .

cdr3_aa: CASSWADTQYF
cdr3_nt: TGTGCCAGCAGTTGGGCGGATACGCAGTATTTT
v_call: TRBV28
d_call: .
j_call: TRBJ2-3
clone_size: .

cdr3_aa: CASSKSWWKTNEKLFF
cdr3_nt: TGCGCCAGCAGCAAGAGCTGGTGGAAGACTAATGAAAAACTGTTTTTT
v_call: TRBV21-1
d_call: .
j_call: TRBJ1-4
clone_size: many

cdr3_aa: CASSAYVGQSLSGPEQYF
cdr3_nt: TGTGCCAGCAGCGCATACGTCGGACAGTCGCTAAGTGGGCCCGAGCAGTACTTC
v_call: TRBV25-1
d_call: .
j_call: TRBJ2-7
clone_size: .

cdr3_aa: CASSLLPTSGGPLGDTQYF
cdr3_nt: TGCGCCAGCAGCTTGCTGCCCACGAGCGGGGGCCCCCTTGGTGATACGCAGTATTTT
v_call: TRBV5-1
d_call: TRBD2
j_call: TRBJ2-3
clone_size: few

cdr3_aa: CASSFSLGPEAFF
cdr3_nt: TGTGCCAGCAGTTTTAGTTTAGGCCCTGAAGCTTTCTTT
v_call: TRBV7-8
d_call: .
j_call: TRBJ1-1
clone_size: many

cdr3_aa: CASSLGGYQETQYF
cdr3_nt: TGTGCCAGCAGCCTGGGCGGCTACCAAGAGACCCAGTACTTC
v_call: TRBV11-2
d_call: .
j_call: TRBJ2-5
clone_size: many

cdr3_aa: CASSISGGPDTQYF
cdr3_nt: TGTGCCAGTAGTATTTCTGGGGGTCCAGATACGCAGTATTTT
v_call: TRBV19
d_call: .
j_call: TRBJ2-3
clone_size: few

cdr3_aa: CAIRRTGLNTEAFF
cdr3_nt: TGTGCCATCAGACGGACAGGGTTGAACACTGAAGCTTTCTTT
v_call: TRBV10-3
d_call: TRBD1
j_call: TRBJ1-1
clone_size: .

cdr3_aa: CASSNQGFDTQYF
cdr3_nt: TGTGCCAGCAGCAACCAGGGATTCGATACGCAGTATTTT
v_call: TRBV7-2
d_call: .
j_call: TRBJ2-3
clone_size: few

cdr3_aa: CASSVQNTDTQYF
cdr3_nt: TGTGCCAGCAGCGTACAGAACACAGATACGCAGTATTTT
v_call: TRBV9
d_call: .
j_call: TRBJ2-3
clone_size: .

cdr3_aa: CASSFSPESYSYNVQFF
cdr3_nt: TGTGCCAGCAGCTTTTCCCCCGAGTCATACTCCTACAATGTGCAGTTCTTC
v_call: TRBV7-9
d_call: .
j_call: TRBJ2-1
clone_size: .

cdr3_aa: CASWDFGKGTEAFF
cdr3_nt: TGTGCCAGTTGGGACTTCGGTAAAGGCACTGAAGCTTTCTTT
v_call: TRBV19
d_call: .
j_call: TRBJ1-1
clone_size: .

cdr3_aa: CASSNRGPPYF
cdr3_nt: TGTGCCAGCAGTAACAGGGGCCCACCATACTTC
v_call: TRBV28
d_call: TRBD1
j_call: TRBJ2-7
clone_size: many

cdr3_aa: CASSVQPGLYTGELFF
cdr3_nt: TGTGCCAGTAGTGTACAACCGGGACTTTACACCGGGGAGCTGTTTTTT
v_call: TRBV19
d_call: .
j_call: TRBJ2-2
clone_size: .